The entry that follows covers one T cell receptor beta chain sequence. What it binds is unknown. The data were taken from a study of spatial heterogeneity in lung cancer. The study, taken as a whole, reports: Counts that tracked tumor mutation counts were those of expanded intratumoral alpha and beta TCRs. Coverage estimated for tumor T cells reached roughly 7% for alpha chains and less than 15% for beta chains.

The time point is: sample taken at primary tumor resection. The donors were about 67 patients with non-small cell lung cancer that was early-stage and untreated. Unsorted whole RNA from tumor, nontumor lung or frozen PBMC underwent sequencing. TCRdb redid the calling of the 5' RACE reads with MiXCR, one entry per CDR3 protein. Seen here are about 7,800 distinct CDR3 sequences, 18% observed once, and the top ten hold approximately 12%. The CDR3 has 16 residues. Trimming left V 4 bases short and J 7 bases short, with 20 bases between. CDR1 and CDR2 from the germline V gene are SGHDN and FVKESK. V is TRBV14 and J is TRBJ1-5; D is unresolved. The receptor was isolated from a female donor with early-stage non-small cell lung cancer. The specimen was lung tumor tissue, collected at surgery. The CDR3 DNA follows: TGTGCCAGCAGCCCCTCACTTCGTGGAGACGGACAGCCCCAGCATTTT. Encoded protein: CASSPSLRGDGQPQHF.